The source of this T cell receptor beta chain is a study of T cells in Graves' hyperthyroidism and ophthalmopathy. Amplification of TCR beta CDR3 regions was performed using RNA transcripts as template. The TCR CDR3 was amplified in a first-round RT-PCR using the HTBI primer set. One entry per CDR3 protein results from TCRdb running MiXCR on the multiplex PCR reads. The data contain around 300,000 distinct CDR3 sequences, 12% to 15% of them singletons. Between the trimmed V and J ends, which lost 0 bases and 4 bases, there was a span of 9 bases. This CDR3 has 13 residues. CDR1 and CDR2 (germline): DFQATT, SNEGSKA (reference sequence). This clonotype occurred many times.

V is TRBV20-1 and J is TRBJ1-2; D gene uncertain. Sequencing input: blood. This receptor was identified in a woman aged 45-60 years with Graves' hyperthyroidism that later progressed to Graves' ophthalmopathy. CDR3 in amino acids: CSAREGFGYGYTF. CDR3 DNA sequence: TGCAGTGCTAGAGAGGGATTTGGCTATGGCTACACCTTC.